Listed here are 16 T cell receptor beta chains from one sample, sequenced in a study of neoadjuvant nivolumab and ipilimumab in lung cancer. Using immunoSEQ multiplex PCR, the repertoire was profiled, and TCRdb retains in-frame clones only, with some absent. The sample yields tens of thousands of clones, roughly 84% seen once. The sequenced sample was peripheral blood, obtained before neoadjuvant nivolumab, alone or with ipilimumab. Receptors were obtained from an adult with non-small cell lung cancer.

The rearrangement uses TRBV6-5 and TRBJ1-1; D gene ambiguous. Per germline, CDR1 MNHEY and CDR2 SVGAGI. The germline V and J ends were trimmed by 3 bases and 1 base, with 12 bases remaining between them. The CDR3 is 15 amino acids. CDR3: CASSYSLSGNTEAFF. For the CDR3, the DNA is TGTGCCAGCAGTTATTCCCTGTCGGGGAACACTGAAGCTTTCTTT.

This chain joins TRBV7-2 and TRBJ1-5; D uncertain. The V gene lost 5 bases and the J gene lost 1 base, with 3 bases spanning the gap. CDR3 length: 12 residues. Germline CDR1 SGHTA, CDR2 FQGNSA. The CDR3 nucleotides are TGTGCCAGCAGCCTAAGCAATCAGCCCCAGCATTTT. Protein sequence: CASSLSNQPQHF.

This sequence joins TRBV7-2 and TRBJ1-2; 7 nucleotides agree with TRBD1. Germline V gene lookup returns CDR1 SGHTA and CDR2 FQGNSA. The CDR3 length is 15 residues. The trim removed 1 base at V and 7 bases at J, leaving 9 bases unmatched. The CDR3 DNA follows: TGTGCCAGCAGCTTAGGGGGACAGCTTCATAGTGGCTACACCTTC. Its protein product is CASSLGGQLHSGYTF.

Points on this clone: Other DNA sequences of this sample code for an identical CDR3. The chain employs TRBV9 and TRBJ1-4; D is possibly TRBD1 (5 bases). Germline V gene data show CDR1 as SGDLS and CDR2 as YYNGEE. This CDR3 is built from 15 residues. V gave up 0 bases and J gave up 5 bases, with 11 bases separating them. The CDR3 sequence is CASSVGGRRNEKLFF. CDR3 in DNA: TGTGCCAGCAGCGTAGGGGGACGTAGGAATGAAAAACTGTTTTTT.

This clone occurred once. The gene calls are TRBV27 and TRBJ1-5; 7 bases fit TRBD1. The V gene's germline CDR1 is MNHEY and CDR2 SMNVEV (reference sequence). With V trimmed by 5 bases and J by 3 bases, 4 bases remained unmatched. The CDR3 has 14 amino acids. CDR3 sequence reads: CASSLGTVNQPQHF. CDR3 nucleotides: TGTGCCAGCAGTCTTGGGACAGTCAATCAGCCCCAGCATTTT.

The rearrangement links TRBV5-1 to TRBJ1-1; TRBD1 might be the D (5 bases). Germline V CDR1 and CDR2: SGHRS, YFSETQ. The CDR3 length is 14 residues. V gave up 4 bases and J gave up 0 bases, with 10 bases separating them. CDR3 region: CASSPGTVNTEAFF. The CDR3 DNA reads TGCGCCAGCAGCCCCGGGACGGTGAACACTGAAGCTTTCTTT.

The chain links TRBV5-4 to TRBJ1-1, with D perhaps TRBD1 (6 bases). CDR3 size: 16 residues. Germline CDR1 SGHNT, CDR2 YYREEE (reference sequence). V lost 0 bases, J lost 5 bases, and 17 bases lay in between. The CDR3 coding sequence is TGTGCCAGCAGCTTGGCCCCCCACAGGGTGGGGACTGAAGCTTTCTTT. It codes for CASSLAPHRVGTEAFF.

CDR3 amino acids: CASIGGYNEQFF. The DNA for the CDR3 is TGTGCCAGTATAGGAGGATACAATGAGCAGTTCTTC. The genes are TRBV19 and TRBJ2-1; the D gene is possibly TRBD2 (5 bases). The CDR3 covers 12 residues. V lost 7 bases, J lost 4 bases, and 8 bases lay in between. CDR1 and CDR2 from the germline V gene are LNHDA and SQIVND (reference sequence).

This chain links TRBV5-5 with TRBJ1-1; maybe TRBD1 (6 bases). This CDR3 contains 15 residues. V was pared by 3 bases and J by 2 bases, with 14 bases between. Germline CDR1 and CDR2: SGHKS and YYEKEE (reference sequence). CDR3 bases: TGTGCCAGCAGCTCCGTGAGAGGGGGTAACACTGAAGCTTTCTTT. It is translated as CASSSVRGGNTEAFF.

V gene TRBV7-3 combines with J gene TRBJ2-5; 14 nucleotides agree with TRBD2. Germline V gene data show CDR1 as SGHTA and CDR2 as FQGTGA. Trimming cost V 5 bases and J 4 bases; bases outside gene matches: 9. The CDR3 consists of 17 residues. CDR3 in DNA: TGTGCCAGCAGCCCGGGACTAGCGGGAGACCGTGGAGAGACCCAGTACTTC. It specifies CASSPGLAGDRGETQYF.

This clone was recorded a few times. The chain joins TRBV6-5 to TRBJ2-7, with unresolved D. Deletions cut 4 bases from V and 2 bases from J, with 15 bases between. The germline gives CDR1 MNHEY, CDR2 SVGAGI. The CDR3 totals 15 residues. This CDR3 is CASSSGPSRTYEQYF. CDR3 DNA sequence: TGTGCCAGCAGTTCCGGGCCAAGCCGAACCTACGAGCAGTACTTC.

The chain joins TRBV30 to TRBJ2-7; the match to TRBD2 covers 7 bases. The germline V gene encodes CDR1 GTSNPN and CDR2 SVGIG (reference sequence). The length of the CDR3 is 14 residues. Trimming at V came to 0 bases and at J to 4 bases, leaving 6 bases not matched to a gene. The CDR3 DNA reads TGTGCCTGGAGTGTGGCGGGGGTTCAGTACGAGCAGTACTTC. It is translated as CAWSVAGVQYEQYF.

CDR3 coding DNA: TGTGCCAGCAGTGAATTTGGGGAAACAGGAAAGACTGAAGCTTTCTTT. Translation: CASSEFGETGKTEAFF. V and J are TRBV25-1 and TRBJ1-1; D possibly corresponds to TRBD1 (5 bases). Trimming pared 1 base from V and 5 bases from J, leaving 17 bases between. Looked up from germline, CDR1 is MGHDK and CDR2 is SYGVNS. This CDR3 comprises 16 residues.

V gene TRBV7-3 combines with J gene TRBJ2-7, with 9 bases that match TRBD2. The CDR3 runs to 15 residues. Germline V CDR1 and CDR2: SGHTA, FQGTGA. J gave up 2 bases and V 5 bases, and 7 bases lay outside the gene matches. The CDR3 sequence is CASSPLAGPAYEQYF. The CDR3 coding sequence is TGTGCCAGCAGCCCACTAGCGGGTCCGGCCTACGAGCAGTACTTC.

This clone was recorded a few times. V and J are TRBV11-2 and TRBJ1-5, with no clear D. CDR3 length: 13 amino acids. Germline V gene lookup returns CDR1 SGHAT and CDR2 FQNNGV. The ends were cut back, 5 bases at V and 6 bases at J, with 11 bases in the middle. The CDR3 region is CASSPAPSQPQHF. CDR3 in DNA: TGTGCCAGCAGCCCTGCCCCTAGTCAGCCCCAGCATTTT.

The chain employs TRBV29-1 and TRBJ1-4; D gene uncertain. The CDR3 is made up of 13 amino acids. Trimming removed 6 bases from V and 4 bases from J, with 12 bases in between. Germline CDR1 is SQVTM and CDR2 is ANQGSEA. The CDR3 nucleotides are TGCAGCGTAGGAAATGGTGGTAATGAAAAACTGTTTTTT. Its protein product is CSVGNGGNEKLFF.